One and the same sample provided the 23 T cell receptor beta chains below, sequenced in a study of spatial heterogeneity in lung cancer. Sample time point: sample taken at primary tumor resection. General study results and limits: The number of expanded tumor alpha and beta chains correlated with mutation number.

Via MiXCR, TCRdb re-called the 5' RACE reads, giving one row per CDR3 protein. Of 1,500 or so distinct CDR3 sequences listed, about 4.6% are singletons. Antigens of these TCRs are unknown. Here the sequenced sample was lung tumor tissue, taken at surgery. These receptor sequences come from a male donor with early-stage non-small cell lung cancer.

In its sample, this clonotype is large. V is TRBV6-2 or TRBV6-3 and J is TRBJ2-7; a possible D gene is TRBD2 (5 bases). V lost 4 bases, J lost 3 bases, and 10 bases lay in between. The CDR3 loop spans 13 amino acids. Germline V gene lookup returns CDR1 MNHEY and CDR2 SVGEGT. The DNA for the CDR3 is TGTGCCAGCAGTTGGACTTACCGCTACGAGCAGTACTTC. Its protein product is CASSWTYRYEQYF.

In its sample, this clonotype was seen a few times. This may be a read error: a much more frequent sequence differs by one nucleotide. Because the CDR3 is missing its conserved closing phenylalanine or tryptophan, this is likely a read error. The chain recombines TRBV29-1 with TRBJ2-7, with D possibly being TRBD1 (6 bases). Deletions cut 3 bases from V and 7 bases from J, with 13 bases between. This CDR3 comprises 12 residues. Per the germline V gene, CDR1 is SQVTM and CDR2 is ANQGSEA. The CDR3 bases are TGCAGCGTTGAGGGCCAGGGGATAGAGCAGTACTCC. Translation gives CSVEGQGIEQYS.

This clonotype has only a few counts. In DNA form, the CDR3 reads TGTGCCAAATCGGCTAGCGGATCGAACACCGGGGAGCTGTTTTTT. The encoded protein is CAKSASGSNTGELFF. The chain has TRBV7-2 and TRBJ2-2; 7 bases align to TRBD2. V was clipped by 10 bases and J by 0 bases; unmatched bases: 8. The CDR3 contains 15 residues. Germline V gene data show CDR1 as SGHTA and CDR2 as FQGNSA.

By sample share, this clonotype is medium-sized. The rearrangement joins TRBV6-2 or TRBV6-3 to TRBJ2-2; 7 bases map to TRBD1. Germline V gene sequence: CDR1 MNHEY, CDR2 SVGEGT. The CDR3 totals 15 residues. V trimming: 6 bases; J trimming: 2 bases; junction bases outside the gene matches: 6. The CDR3: CASSPDRRNTGELFF. The CDR3 nucleotides read TGTGCCAGCAGCCCGGACAGGAGAAACACCGGGGAGCTGTTTTTT.

This clonotype was picked up many times. V gene TRBV30 combines with J gene TRBJ2-5, with D perhaps TRBD2 (5 bases). The CDR3 spans 12 residues. V was trimmed by 4 bases and J by 1 base, leaving 7 bases between them. Germline V gene sequence: CDR1 GTSNPN, CDR2 SVGIG (reference sequence). Here the CDR3 reads CAWNSGQETQYF. The CDR3 DNA follows: TGTGCCTGGAACAGCGGCCAAGAGACCCAGTACTTC.

This clonotype appeared many times. The J gene is TRBJ1-6, the V gene TRBV7-2, with D unclear. CDR1 and CDR2 (germline): SGHTA, FQGNSA. This CDR3 is built from 11 residues. V lost 3 bases to trimming and J lost 13 bases, with 7 bases between them. The CDR3 nucleotides are TGTGCCAGCAGCTTTATGGGGCCCCTCCACTTT. Protein sequence: CASSFMGPLHF.

By sample fraction, this clonotype is medium-sized. V and J are TRBV6-1 and TRBJ2-5, with TRBD2 matching over 9 bases. The CDR3 loop spans 15 amino acids. Trimming at V came to 7 bases and at J to 5 bases, leaving 11 bases not matched to a gene. Germline loops: CDR1 MNHNS, CDR2 SASEGT. The CDR3 sequence is CASTSGLAFVETQYF. CDR3 nucleotide sequence: TGTGCCAGCACCTCGGGACTAGCCTTTGTCGAGACCCAGTACTTC.

Judged by abundance, this clonotype is medium-sized. V usage is TRBV7-9 and J usage is TRBJ2-1; 8 bases agree with TRBD2. The length of the CDR3 is 15 residues. Germline V gives CDR1 SEHNR, CDR2 FQNEAQ (reference sequence). Losses at the gene ends were 5 bases for V and 7 bases for J; bases not matched to a gene: 10. As DNA, the CDR3 is TGTGCCAGCAGCCCACGACTAGCGTATTGGAATGAGCAGTTCTTC. Translation: CASSPRLAYWNEQFF.

This clonotype is labeled as medium-sized. V is TRBV20-1 and J is TRBJ1-5; 7 bases align to TRBD1. The CDR3 runs to 15 residues. CDR1 and CDR2 from the germline V gene are DFQATT and SNEGSKA (reference sequence). Trimming cost V 3 bases and J 6 bases; bases outside gene matches: 11. In DNA, the CDR3 is TGCAGTGCTAGCGGGGCACAGGGGACGGGTCAGCCCCAGCATTTT. Translation gives CSASGAQGTGQPQHF.

By share of the sample, this clonotype is medium-sized. The gene calls are TRBV5-1 and TRBJ2-1; 13 bases line up with TRBD2. The CDR3 totals 17 residues. Germline CDR1 and CDR2: SGHRS and YFSETQ. V shed 4 bases, J shed 2 bases, and the junction held 6 bases outside the gene matches. The CDR3 coding sequence is TGCGCCAGCAGCGCAGGACTAGCGGGAGACCCCTACAATGAGCAGTTCTTC. Its translation: CASSAGLAGDPYNEQFF.

Judged by abundance, this clonotype is medium-sized (0.01 to 0.1%). This chain links TRBV6-2 or TRBV6-3 with TRBJ2-1, with 7 bases aligning to TRBD2. The V segment lost 0 bases and the J segment 1 base; nucleotides outside the gene matches: 3. The length of the CDR3 is 16 residues. Germline CDR1 reads MNHEY; CDR2 reads SVGEGT. CDR3 nucleotide sequence: TGTGCCAGCAGTTACTCGGGAGGGGTTTCCTACAATGAGCAGTTCTTC. This sequence encodes CASSYSGGVSYNEQFF.

This clonotype is termed medium-sized. A read error may produce the germline difference seen at one junction end. The chain is built from TRBV4-2 and TRBJ2-6, with D possibly being TRBD2 (7 bases). The CDR3 loop spans 15 amino acids. Germline assignment: CDR1 LGHNA and CDR2 YNFKEQ. CDR3 in amino acids: CASSQDWGGGNVLTF. The CDR3 nucleotides read TGTGCCAGCAGCCAAGATTGGGGAGGGGGCAACGTCCTGACTTTC.

This clonotype occurred many times. The chain has TRBV5-1 and TRBJ2-2, with TRBD2 matching 7 bases. The CDR3 spans 16 residues. Germline assignment: CDR1 SGHRS and CDR2 YFSETQ. Trimming cost V 4 bases and J 5 bases; bases outside gene matches: 11. CDR3 loop: CASSHHRDYTTGELFF. CDR3 sequence (DNA): TGCGCCAGCAGCCACCACCGGGACTACACGACCGGGGAGCTGTTTTTT. The entire variable domain, with the rest obtained from reference TRBV5-1 and TRBJ2-2, is as follows: KAGVTQTPRYLIKTRGQQVTLSCSPISGHRSVSWYQQTPGQGLQFLFEYFSETQRNKGNFPGRFSGRQFSNSRSEMNVSTLELGDSALYLCASSHHRDYTTGELFFGEGSRLTVL.

This clonotype ranks as medium-sized. The CDR3 sequence is CASSVQGAETQYF. The CDR3 region has the DNA TGTGCCAGCAGCGTGCAGGGGGCAGAGACCCAGTACTTC. The chain joins TRBV5-5 to TRBJ2-5, with 8 positions matching TRBD1. The CDR3 contains 13 residues. The germline V gene encodes CDR1 SGHKS and CDR2 YYEKEE (reference sequence). V lost 4 bases, J lost 4 bases, and 3 bases stayed unmatched.

In this sample, this clonotype is large. This chain uses TRBV7-2 with TRBJ2-2, with TRBD2 matching 12 bases. Germline assignment: CDR1 SGHTA and CDR2 FQGNSA. The CDR3 totals 18 residues. J lost 4 bases, V lost 5 bases, and 11 bases had no gene match. CDR3 sequence reads: CASSGTLAGGPATGELFF. CDR3 nucleotides: TGTGCCAGCAGCGGTACCCTAGCGGGGGGGCCGGCCACCGGGGAGCTGTTTTTT.

At least ten counts were recorded for this clonotype. The chain employs TRBV29-1 and TRBJ2-6; D call uncertain. The CDR3 has 13 amino acids. V lost 3 bases and J 0 bases, leaving 3 bases between the germline ends. Germline CDR1 and CDR2: SQVTM and ANQGSEA. The CDR3 DNA reads as TGCAGCGTTGACGGCTCTGGGGCCAACGTCCTGACTTTC. Translating it yields CSVDGSGANVLTF.

Relative to its sample, this clonotype is medium-sized. The chain links TRBV10-2 to TRBJ1-3; 7 bases align to TRBD1. V trimming: 4 bases; J trimming: 0 bases; junction bases outside the gene matches: 6. The germline gives CDR1 WSHSY, CDR2 SAAADI. This CDR3 is 16 amino acids long. The CDR3 region has the DNA TGCGCCAGCAGTGCTGGGACAGTCTACTCTGGAAACACCATATATTTT. Protein: CASSAGTVYSGNTIYF.

By share, this clonotype counts as medium-sized. The V and J genes are TRBV10-3 and TRBJ1-6, with 9 positions matching TRBD1. V lost 3 bases, J lost 9 bases, and 12 bases stayed unmatched. The germline gives CDR1 ENHRY, CDR2 SYGVKD. The CDR3 sequence is 17 residues long. The CDR3 DNA sequence: TGTGCCATCAGTGACCCTTCAGGGGGACAGGGTATTTCACCCCTCCACTTT. Its translation: CAISDPSGGQGISPLHF.

This clonotype was seen many times. The V call is TRBV29-1, the J call TRBJ2-7; D unresolved. The germline CDR1 and CDR2 sequences are SQVTM and ANQGSEA. CDR3 length: 11 residues. V lost 7 bases, J lost 9 bases, and 16 bases lay in between. The CDR3 nucleotides are TGCAGCGCCGCCGGATTAAATGGGCAGTACTTC. Translating gives CSAAGLNGQYF.

Within the sample, this clonotype is medium-sized (0.01 to 0.1%). The rearrangement uses TRBV19 and TRBJ2-4; D is tentatively TRBD1 or TRBD2 (5 bases each). CDR1 and CDR2 (germline): LNHDA, SQIVND (reference sequence). This CDR3 contains 15 residues. Trimming cost V 3 bases and J 9 bases, with 18 bases left between them. The CDR3 nucleotides are TGTGCCAGTAGTATGAGTGGGAGAGGGACGGTCATTCAGTACTTC. This codes for CASSMSGRGTVIQYF.

In this sample, this clonotype is medium-sized. The gene calls are TRBV20-1 and TRBJ2-2, with 8 bases that match TRBD2. Germline V gives CDR1 DFQATT, CDR2 SNEGSKA (reference sequence). Trimming cost V 6 bases and J 1 base; bases outside gene matches: 4. The CDR3 extends over 14 amino acids. CDR3 DNA: TGCAGTGCCGGGAGGGATTTGAACACCGGGGAGCTGTTTTTT. As protein: CSAGRDLNTGELFF.

By its share, this clonotype is medium-sized. The J gene is TRBJ2-5, the V gene TRBV19; the match to TRBD2 covers 9 bases. The CDR3 loop spans 17 amino acids. The V and J ends lost 1 base and 3 bases, in that order; junction bases with no gene match: 9. Germline V lookup: CDR1 LNHDA, CDR2 SQIVND (reference sequence). CDR3 coding DNA: TGTGCCAGTAGTATAGGGTCCCTAGCGGGATCGGAAGAGACCCAGTACTTC. Translated: CASSIGSLAGSEETQYF.

This clonotype is medium-sized. This chain connects TRBV20-1 to TRBJ2-3; D tentatively reads TRBD1 or TRBD2 (5 bases each). The CDR3 spans 13 residues. CDR1 and CDR2 (germline): DFQATT, SNEGSKA (reference sequence). The ends were cut back, 4 bases at V and 0 bases at J, with 8 bases in the middle. Here the CDR3 DNA reads TGCAGTGCTACTGAGGGGAGCACAGATACGCAGTATTTT. Its translation: CSATEGSTDTQYF.